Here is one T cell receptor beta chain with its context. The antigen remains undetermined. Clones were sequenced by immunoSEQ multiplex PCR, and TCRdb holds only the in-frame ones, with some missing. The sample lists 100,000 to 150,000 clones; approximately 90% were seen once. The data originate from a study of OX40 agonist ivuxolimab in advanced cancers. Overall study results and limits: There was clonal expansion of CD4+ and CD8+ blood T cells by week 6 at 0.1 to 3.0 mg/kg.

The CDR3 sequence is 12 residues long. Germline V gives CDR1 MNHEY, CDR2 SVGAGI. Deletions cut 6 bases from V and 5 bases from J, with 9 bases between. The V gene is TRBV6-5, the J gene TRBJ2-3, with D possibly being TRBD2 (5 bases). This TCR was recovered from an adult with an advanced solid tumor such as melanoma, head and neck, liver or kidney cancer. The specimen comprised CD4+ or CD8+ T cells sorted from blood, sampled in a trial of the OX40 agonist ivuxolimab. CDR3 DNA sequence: TGTGCCAGCAGAGCGGAAGGAGATACGCAGTATTTT. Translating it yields CASRAEGDTQYF.